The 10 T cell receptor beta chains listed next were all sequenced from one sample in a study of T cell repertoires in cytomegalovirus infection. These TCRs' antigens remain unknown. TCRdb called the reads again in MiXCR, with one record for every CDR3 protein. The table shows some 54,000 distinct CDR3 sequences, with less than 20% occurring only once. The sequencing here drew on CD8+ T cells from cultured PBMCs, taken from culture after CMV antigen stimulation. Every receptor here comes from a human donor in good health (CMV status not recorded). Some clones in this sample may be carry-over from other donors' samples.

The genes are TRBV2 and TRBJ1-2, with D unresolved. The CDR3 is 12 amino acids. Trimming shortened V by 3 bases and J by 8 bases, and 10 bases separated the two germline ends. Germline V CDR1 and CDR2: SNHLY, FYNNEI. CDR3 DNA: TGTGCCAGCAGTGATCCGGTCTGGGGCTACACCTTC. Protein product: CASSDPVWGYTF.

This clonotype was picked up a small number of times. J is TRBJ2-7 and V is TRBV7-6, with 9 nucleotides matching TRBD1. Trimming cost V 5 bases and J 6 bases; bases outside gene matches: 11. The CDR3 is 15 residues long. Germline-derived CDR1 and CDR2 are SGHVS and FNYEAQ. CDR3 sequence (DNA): TGTGCCAGCAGCCCGGACAGGGGAAGCGGTGGCGAGCAGTACTTC. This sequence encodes CASSPDRGSGGEQYF.

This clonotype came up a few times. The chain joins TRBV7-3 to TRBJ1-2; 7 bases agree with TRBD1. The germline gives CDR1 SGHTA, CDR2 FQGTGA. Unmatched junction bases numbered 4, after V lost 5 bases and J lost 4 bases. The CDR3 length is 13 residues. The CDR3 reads CASSQTGTYGYTF. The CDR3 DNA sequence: TGTGCCAGCAGCCAGACAGGGACCTATGGCTACACCTTC.

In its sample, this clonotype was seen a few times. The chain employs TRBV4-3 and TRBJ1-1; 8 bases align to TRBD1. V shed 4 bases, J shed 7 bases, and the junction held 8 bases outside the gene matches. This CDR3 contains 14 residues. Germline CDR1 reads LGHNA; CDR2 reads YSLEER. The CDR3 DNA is TGCGCCAGCAGCCCTCAGGGGGCCGGTAATGAAGCTTTCTTT. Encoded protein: CASSPQGAGNEAFF.

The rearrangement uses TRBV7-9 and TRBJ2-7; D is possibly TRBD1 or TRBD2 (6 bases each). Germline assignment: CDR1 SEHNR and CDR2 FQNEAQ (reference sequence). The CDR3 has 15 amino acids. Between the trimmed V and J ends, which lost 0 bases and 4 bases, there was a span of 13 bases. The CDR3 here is CASSLAGGREYEQYF. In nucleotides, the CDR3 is TGTGCCAGCAGCTTAGCGGGGGGCAGGGAGTACGAGCAGTACTTC.

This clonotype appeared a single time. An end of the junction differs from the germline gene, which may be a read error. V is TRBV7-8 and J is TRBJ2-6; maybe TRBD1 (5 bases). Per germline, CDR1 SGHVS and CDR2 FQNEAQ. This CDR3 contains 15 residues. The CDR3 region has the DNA TGTGCCAGCAGCTCGTGGGGCTCTGGGGCCAACGGCCTGACTTTC. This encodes CASSSWGSGANGLTF.

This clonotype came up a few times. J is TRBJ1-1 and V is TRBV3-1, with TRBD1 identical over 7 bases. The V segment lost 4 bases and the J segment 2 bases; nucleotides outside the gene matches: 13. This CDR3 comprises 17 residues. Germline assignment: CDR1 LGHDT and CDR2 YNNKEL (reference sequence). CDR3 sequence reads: CASSPRQGSLPNTEAFF. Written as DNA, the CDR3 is TGTGCCAGCAGCCCTCGACAGGGATCCCTGCCAAACACTGAAGCTTTCTTT. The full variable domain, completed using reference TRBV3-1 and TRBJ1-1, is DTAVSQTPKYLVTQMGNDKSIKCEQNLGHDTMYWYKQDSKKFLKIMFSYNNKELIINETVPNRFSPKSPDKAHLNLHINSLELGDSAVYFCASSPRQGSLPNTEAFFGQGTRLTVV.

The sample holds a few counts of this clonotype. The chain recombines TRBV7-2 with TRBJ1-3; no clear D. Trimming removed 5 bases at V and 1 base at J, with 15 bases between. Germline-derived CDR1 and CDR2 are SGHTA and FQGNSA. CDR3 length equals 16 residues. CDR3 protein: CASSRLSSMSGNTIYF. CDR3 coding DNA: TGTGCCAGCAGCCGACTGAGCTCTATGTCTGGAAACACCATATATTTT.

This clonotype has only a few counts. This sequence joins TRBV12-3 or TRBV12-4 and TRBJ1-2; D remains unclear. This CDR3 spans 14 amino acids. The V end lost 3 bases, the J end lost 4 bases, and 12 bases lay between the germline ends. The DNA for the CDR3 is TGTGCCAGCAGTTTGCCGGAGGCCATCTATGGCTACACCTTC. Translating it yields CASSLPEAIYGYTF.

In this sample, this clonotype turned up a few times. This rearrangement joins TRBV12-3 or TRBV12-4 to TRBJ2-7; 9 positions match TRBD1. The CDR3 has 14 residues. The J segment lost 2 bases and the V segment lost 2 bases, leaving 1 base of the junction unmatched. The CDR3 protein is CASSLRTGAYEQYF. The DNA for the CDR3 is TGTGCCAGCAGTTTAAGGACAGGGGCCTACGAGCAGTACTTC.